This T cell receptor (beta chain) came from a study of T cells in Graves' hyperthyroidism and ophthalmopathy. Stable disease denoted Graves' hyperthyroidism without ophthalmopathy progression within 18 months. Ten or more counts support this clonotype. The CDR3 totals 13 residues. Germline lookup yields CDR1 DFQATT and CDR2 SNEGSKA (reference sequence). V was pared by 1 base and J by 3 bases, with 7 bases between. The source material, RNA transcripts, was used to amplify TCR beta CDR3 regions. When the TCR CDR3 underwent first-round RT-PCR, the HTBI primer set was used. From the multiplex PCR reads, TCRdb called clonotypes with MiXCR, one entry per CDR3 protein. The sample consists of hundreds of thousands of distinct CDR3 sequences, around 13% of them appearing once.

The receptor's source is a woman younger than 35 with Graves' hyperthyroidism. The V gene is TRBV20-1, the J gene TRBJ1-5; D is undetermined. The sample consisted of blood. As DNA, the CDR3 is TGCAGTGCTAGAGCGCAGTTCAATCAGCCCCAGCATTTT. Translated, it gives CSARAQFNQPQHF.